This TCR beta chain was recorded in a study of blood T cell repertoires in COVID-19. Study summary: T cells, B-cell-depleted T cells, or PBMCs supplied cDNA or gDNA.

Original analysis: From reference gene primer amplification, estimates of nucleated cell counts were derived. Repertoires were generated with immunoSEQ multiplex PCR, while TCRdb's copy carries only in-frame clones and drops some. Clone size and the V and J calls come from that table; the DNA yielded D and trimming. Of 270,000 or so clones in the sample, approximately 90% were seen once. Participant-given clinical history determined each cohort assignment. Exposed enrollees had met someone with a PCR-confirmed or clinician-diagnosed COVID-19 case at some point within the 2 weeks before study entry. The TCR was taken from a man aged 40-49 years who had been exposed to COVID-19. The source material was PBMCs or T cells enriched from blood (not recorded which).

The CDR3 DNA sequence: TGTGCCACCAGTCGAGGGAGTGGAAACTACGAGCAGTACTTC. This sequence encodes CATSRGSGNYEQYF. The genes are TRBV24-1 and TRBJ2-7; perhaps TRBD2 as D (5 bases). This CDR3 has 14 residues. Trimming pared 6 bases from V and 3 bases from J, leaving 14 bases between. Germline values: CDR1 KGHDR, CDR2 SFDVKD.